These T cell receptor beta chains were read from a single sample in a study of control samples from healthy donors and cancer patients. TCRdb keeps only in-frame clones here, not all; method: immunoSEQ multiplex PCR. This sample yields 60,000 to 75,000 clones, of which around 85% are seen a single time; roughly 5.5% belongs to the top ten. The sequencing input was blood. The receptors shown here come from a man aged 40-49 years in good health. Each CDR3 is given with its conserved first and last residue. Each record gives: J gene, D gene, V gene, clone size, CDR3 protein, CDR3 DNA. D genes are given only for firm matches. For some rows the clone size is stated as once, few or many, or as a class when expanded; others skip it.

>TRBJ1-2|TRBD1|TRBV5-6|-
CASSLDRGYGYTF
TGTGCCAGCAGCTTGGACAGGGGCTATGGCTACACCTTC
>TRBJ1-1|-|TRBV27|-
CASTPTGGRNTEAFF
TGTGCCAGCACCCCAACGGGGGGGCGGAACACTGAAGCTTTCTTT
>TRBJ1-6|-|TRBV30|-
CAWSVLGPNSPLHF
TGTGCCTGGAGTGTTCTCGGGCCGAATTCACCCCTCCACTTT
>TRBJ2-6|-|TRBV9|once
CASGGGQRLAGANVLTF
TGTGCCAGCGGGGGCGGACAGAGACTGGCAGGGGCCAACGTCCTGACTTTC
>TRBJ1-1|-|TRBV7-2|-
CASSLRGSGTEAFF
TGTGCCAGCAGCTTACGGGGTAGTGGGACTGAAGCTTTCTTT
>TRBJ2-7|-|TRBV3-1/TRBV3-2|-
CASSQEGREQYF
TGTGCCAGCAGCCAAGAGGGGCGCGAGCAGTACTTC
>TRBJ1-4|TRBD1|TRBV7-8|-
CASSADREGRGKLFF
TGTGCCAGCAGCGCGGACAGGGAGGGTCGGGGAAAACTGTTTTTT
>TRBJ1-2|TRBD1|TRBV3-1/TRBV3-2|-
CASSQGTGGLYGYTF
TGTGCCAGCAGCCAAGGGACAGGGGGCCTCTATGGCTACACCTTC
>TRBJ1-2|-|TRBV7-8|-
CASSPSRDNYGYTF
TGTGCCAGCAGCCCGAGTAGGGACAACTATGGCTACACCTTC
>TRBJ1-1|-|TRBV24-1|-
CATSDLQVDQGREAFF
TGTGCCACCAGTGATTTGCAGGTCGATCAGGGGAGGGAAGCTTTCTTT
>TRBJ1-4|-|TRBV5-4|-
CASSSYFGDTNEKLFF
TGTGCCAGCAGCTCCTATTTCGGGGACACTAATGAAAAACTGTTTTTT
>TRBJ2-1|TRBD2|TRBV3-1/TRBV3-2|-
CASSPISGLSSYNEQFF
TGTGCCAGCAGCCCCATTAGCGGGCTTAGCTCCTACAATGAGCAGTTCTTC
>TRBJ1-5|-|TRBV18|-
CASSPGSYWPQHF
TGTGCCAGCTCACCAGGCAGCTATTGGCCCCAGCATTTT
>TRBJ1-4|TRBD1|TRBV4-3|-
CASSQAQGAEWKLFF
TGCGCCAGCAGCCAGGCACAGGGGGCCGAGTGGAAACTGTTTTTT
>TRBJ1-2|-|TRBV6-5|-
CASIPRALDPYGYTF
TGTGCCAGCATCCCTCGGGCCCTGGACCCCTATGGCTACACCTTC
>TRBJ2-1|TRBD2|TRBV29-1|-
CSANAAGGSYNEQFF
TGCAGCGCTAATGCGGCGGGGGGTTCGTACAATGAGCAGTTCTTC
>TRBJ2-3|TRBD2|TRBV19|-
CASHPGKGLGATDTQYF
TGTGCCAGTCACCCAGGGAAGGGACTAGGAGCCACAGATACGCAGTATTTT
>TRBJ2-7|-|TRBV6-2/TRBV6-3|-
CASSYGLYEQYF
TGTGCCAGCAGTTACGGGTTATACGAGCAGTACTTC
>TRBJ2-7|-|TRBV4-1|-
CASSQGDGRTYEQYF
TGCGCCAGCAGCCAAGGGGACGGAAGAACCTACGAGCAGTACTTC
>TRBJ2-7|-|TRBV27|medium-sized
CASSLSGGLEQYF
TGTGCCAGCAGTTTATCGGGGGGTCTCGAGCAGTACTTC
>TRBJ2-1|TRBD2|TRBV6-5|-
CASSRLAGGRNEQFF
TGTGCCAGCAGCCGTCTAGCGGGGGGGCGCAATGAGCAGTTCTTC
>TRBJ1-1|TRBD1|TRBV5-5|-
CASSPGGQTIEAFF
TGTGCCAGCAGCCCAGGGGGCCAAACCATTGAAGCTTTCTTT
>TRBJ1-1|-|TRBV10-3|-
CAISESTGTEAFF
TGTGCCATCAGTGAGTCGACGGGAACTGAAGCTTTCTTT
>TRBJ1-2|TRBD1|TRBV28|-
CASSISLTGGYGYTF
TGTGCCAGCAGTATCTCTTTGACAGGGGGCTATGGCTACACCTTC
>TRBJ2-5|-|TRBV14|-
CASSQAIDYQETQYF
TGTGCCAGCAGCCAAGCTATAGACTACCAAGAGACCCAGTACTTC
>TRBJ2-2|-|TRBV19|-
CASRHYANTGELFF
TGTGCCAGTAGACATTACGCGAACACCGGGGAGCTGTTTTTT
>TRBJ2-3|-|TRBV7-2|-
CASSFSDTQYF
TGTGCCAGCAGCTTCTCGGATACGCAGTATTTT
>TRBJ2-7|-|TRBV6-6|-
CASRPNFLPYEQYF
TGTGCCAGCAGGCCCAACTTCCTACCCTACGAGCAGTACTTC
>TRBJ2-5|-|TRBV7-2|-
CASSLGGFQETQYF
TGTGCCAGCAGCTTAGGGGGGTTCCAAGAGACCCAGTACTTC
>TRBJ2-6|TRBD2|TRBV7-2|-
CASSLVGGRTGANVLTF
TGTGCCAGCAGCTTAGTGGGAGGGCGCACTGGGGCCAACGTCCTGACTTTC
>TRBJ2-3|TRBD2|TRBV7-3|-
CASSTGTSFSQYF
TGTGCCAGCTCGACCGGGACTAGCTTTTCGCAGTATTTT
>TRBJ1-2|-|TRBV7-2|-
CASSLGAGVLFGYTF
TGTGCCAGCAGCTTAGGGGCGGGGGTTTTATTCGGCTACACCTTC
>TRBJ1-1|-|TRBV7-2|-
CASSLAGNFAEAFF
TGTGCCAGCAGCTTGGCCGGTAATTTCGCTGAAGCTTTCTTT
>TRBJ1-3|TRBD1|TRBV5-1|-
CASSLGTGRNTIYF
TGCGCCAGCAGCTTGGGGACAGGTCGAAACACCATATATTTT
>TRBJ1-3|TRBD1|TRBV4-3|-
CASSHFATGIGGNTIYF
TGCGCCAGCAGCCATTTTGCGACAGGGATCGGGGGAAACACCATATATTTT
>TRBJ2-7|-|TRBV11-2|-
CASSQIGSYYEQYF
TGTGCCAGCAGCCAAATCGGGAGCTACTACGAGCAGTACTTC
>TRBJ2-3|-|TRBV30|-
CAWSLKGLSTDTQYF
TGTGCCTGGAGTTTGAAGGGGTTAAGCACAGATACGCAGTATTTT
>TRBJ2-1|TRBD1|TRBV5-1|few
CASSGKTGGNEQFF
TGCGCCAGCAGCGGCAAGACAGGGGGCAATGAGCAGTTCTTC
>TRBJ1-5|-|TRBV19|once
CASTPGAGFNQPQHF
TGTGCCAGTACCCCCGGGGCAGGGTTCAATCAGCCCCAGCATTTT
>TRBJ1-1|-|TRBV2|once
CASTPPSRQKNTEAFF
TGTGCCAGCACGCCGCCGAGCAGACAGAAAAACACTGAAGCTTTCTTT
>TRBJ1-2|-|TRBV7-2|-
CASSLAAGGAKGGYTF
TGTGCCAGCAGCCTCGCCGCGGGGGGCGCAAAAGGGGGCTACACCTTC
>TRBJ1-2|TRBD1|TRBV4-1|-
CASSQERTGYGYTF
TGCGCCAGCAGCCAAGAGCGGACAGGCTATGGCTACACCTTC
>TRBJ1-1|-|TRBV12-3/TRBV12-4|-
CASSFGGPEAFF
TGTGCCAGCAGTTTCGGGGGGCCTGAAGCTTTCTTT
>TRBJ2-2|TRBD2|TRBV3-1/TRBV3-2|-
CASSQALSGGNTGELFF
TGTGCCAGCAGCCAAGCCCTATCGGGAGGGAACACCGGGGAGCTGTTTTTT
>TRBJ2-5|-|TRBV7-3|-
CASSRSRGRETQYF
TGTGCCAGCAGCCGGAGTAGGGGACGAGAGACCCAGTACTTC
>TRBJ2-1|TRBD2|TRBV2|-
CASKLLAGGFF
TGTGCCAGCAAGCTACTAGCGGGAGGGTTCTTC
>TRBJ1-3|-|TRBV6-1|-
CASSEAGQSYTIYF
TGTGCCAGCAGTGAAGCGGGGCAGTCTTACACCATATATTTT